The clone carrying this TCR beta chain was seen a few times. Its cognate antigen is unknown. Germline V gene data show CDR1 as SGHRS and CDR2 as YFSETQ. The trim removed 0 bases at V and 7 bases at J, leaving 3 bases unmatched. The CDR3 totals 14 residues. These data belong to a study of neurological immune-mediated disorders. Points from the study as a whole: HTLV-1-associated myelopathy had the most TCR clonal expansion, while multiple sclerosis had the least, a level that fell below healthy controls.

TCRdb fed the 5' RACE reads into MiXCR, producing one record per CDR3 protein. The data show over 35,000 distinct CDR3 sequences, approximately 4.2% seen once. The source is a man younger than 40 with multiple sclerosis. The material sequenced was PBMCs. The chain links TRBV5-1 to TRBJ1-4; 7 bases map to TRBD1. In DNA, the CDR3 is TGCGCCAGCAGCTTGGGACAGGGTATTGAAAAACTGTTTTTT. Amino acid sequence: CASSLGQGIEKLFF.